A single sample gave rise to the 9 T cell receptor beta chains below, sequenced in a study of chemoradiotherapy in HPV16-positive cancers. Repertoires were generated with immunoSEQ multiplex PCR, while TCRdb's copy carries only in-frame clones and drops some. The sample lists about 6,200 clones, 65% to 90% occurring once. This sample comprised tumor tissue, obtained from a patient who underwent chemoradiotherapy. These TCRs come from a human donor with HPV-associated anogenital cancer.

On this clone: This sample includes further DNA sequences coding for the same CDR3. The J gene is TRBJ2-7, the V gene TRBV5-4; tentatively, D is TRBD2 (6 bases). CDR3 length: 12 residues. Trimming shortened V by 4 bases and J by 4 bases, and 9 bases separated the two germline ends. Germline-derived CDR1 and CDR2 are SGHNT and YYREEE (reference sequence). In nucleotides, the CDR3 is TGTGCCAGCAGCCTCGGGACTTACGAGCAGTACTTC. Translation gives CASSLGTYEQYF.

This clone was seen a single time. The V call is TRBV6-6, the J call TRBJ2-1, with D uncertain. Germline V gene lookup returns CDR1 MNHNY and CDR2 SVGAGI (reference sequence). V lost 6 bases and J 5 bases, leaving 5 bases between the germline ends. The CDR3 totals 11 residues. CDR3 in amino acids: CASSLHNEQFF. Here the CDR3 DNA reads TGTGCCAGCAGCCTTCACAATGAGCAGTTCTTC.

Here the CDR3 DNA reads TGTGCCAGCAGCAGAGACTCGAACACCGGGGAGCTGTTTTTT. Its translation is CASSRDSNTGELFF. The rearrangement uses TRBV7-9 and TRBJ2-2; D unclear. Trimming took 5 bases from V and 0 from J, leaving 7 bases between them. The CDR3 totals 14 residues. The V gene's germline CDR1 is SEHNR and CDR2 FQNEAQ (reference sequence).

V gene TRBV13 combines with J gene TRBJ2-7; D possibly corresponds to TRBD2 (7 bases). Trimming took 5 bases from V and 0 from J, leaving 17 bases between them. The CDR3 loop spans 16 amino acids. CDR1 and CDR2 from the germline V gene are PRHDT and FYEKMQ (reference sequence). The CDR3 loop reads CASSLTPGGRSYEQYF. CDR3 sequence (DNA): TGTGCCAGCAGCCTAACCCCGGGGGGCCGCTCCTACGAGCAGTACTTC.

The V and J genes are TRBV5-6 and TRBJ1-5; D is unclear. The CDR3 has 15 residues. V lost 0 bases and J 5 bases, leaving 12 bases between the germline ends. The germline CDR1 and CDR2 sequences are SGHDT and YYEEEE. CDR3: CASSLAAAEHQPQHF. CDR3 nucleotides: TGTGCCAGCAGCTTGGCCGCGGCCGAGCATCAGCCCCAGCATTTT.

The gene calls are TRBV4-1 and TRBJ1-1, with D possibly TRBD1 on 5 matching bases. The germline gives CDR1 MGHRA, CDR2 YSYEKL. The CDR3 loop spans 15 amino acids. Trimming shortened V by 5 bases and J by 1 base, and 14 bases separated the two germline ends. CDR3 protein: CASSYRITKNTEAFF. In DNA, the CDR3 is TGCGCCAGCAGCTACAGGATTACTAAGAACACTGAAGCTTTCTTT.

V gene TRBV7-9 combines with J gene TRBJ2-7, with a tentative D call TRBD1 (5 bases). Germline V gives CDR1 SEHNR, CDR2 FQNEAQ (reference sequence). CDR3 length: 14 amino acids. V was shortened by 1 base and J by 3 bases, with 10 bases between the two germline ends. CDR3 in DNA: TGTGCCAGCAGCTTAGTAGGGGCTGGCTACGAGCAGTACTTC. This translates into CASSLVGAGYEQYF.

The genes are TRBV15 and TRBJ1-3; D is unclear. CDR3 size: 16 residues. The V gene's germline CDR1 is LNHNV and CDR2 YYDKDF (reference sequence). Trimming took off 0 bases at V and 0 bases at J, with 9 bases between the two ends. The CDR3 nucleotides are TGTGCCACCAGCAGAGAACCTTCCATCTCTGGAAACACCATATATTTT. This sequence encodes CATSREPSISGNTIYF.

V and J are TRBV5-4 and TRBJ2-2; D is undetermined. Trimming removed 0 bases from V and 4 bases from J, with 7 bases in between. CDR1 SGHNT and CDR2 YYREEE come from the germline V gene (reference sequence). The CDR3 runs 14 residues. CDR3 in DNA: TGTGCCAGCAGCTTGGATGGGGTCACCGGGGAGCTGTTTTTT. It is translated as CASSLDGVTGELFF.